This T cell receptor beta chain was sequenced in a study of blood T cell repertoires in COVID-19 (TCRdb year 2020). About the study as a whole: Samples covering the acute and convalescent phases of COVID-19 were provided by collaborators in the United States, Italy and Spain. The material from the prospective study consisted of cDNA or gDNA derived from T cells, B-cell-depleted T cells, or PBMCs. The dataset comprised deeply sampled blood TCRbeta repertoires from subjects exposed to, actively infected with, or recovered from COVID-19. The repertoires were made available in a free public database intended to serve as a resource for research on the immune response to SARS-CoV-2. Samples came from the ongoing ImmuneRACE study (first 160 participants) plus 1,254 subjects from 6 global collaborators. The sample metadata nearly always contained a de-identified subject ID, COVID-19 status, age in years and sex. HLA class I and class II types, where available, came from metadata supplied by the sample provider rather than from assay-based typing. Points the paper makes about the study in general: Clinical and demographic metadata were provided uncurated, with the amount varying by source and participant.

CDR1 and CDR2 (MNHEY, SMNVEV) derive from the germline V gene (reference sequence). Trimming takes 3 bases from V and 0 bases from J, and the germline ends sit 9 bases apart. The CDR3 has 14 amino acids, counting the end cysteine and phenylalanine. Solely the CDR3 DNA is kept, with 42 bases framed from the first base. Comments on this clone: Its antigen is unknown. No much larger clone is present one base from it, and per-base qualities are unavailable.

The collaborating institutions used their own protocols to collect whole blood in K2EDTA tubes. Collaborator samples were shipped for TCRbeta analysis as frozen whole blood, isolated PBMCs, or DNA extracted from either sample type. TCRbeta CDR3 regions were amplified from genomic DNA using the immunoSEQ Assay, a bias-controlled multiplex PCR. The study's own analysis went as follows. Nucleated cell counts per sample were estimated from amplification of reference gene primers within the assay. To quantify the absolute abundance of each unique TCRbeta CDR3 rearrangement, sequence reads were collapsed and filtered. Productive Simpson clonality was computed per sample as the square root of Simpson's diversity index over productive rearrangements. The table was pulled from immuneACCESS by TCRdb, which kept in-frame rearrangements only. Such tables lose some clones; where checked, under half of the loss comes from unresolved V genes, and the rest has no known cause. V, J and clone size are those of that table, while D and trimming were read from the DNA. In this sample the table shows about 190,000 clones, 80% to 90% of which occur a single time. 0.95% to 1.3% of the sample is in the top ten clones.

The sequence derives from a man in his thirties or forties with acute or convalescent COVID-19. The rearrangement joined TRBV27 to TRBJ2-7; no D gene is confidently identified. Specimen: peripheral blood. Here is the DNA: TGTGCCAGCAGTTTTAGGCGGAACTCCTACGAGCAGTACTTC. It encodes CASSFRRNSYEQYF.